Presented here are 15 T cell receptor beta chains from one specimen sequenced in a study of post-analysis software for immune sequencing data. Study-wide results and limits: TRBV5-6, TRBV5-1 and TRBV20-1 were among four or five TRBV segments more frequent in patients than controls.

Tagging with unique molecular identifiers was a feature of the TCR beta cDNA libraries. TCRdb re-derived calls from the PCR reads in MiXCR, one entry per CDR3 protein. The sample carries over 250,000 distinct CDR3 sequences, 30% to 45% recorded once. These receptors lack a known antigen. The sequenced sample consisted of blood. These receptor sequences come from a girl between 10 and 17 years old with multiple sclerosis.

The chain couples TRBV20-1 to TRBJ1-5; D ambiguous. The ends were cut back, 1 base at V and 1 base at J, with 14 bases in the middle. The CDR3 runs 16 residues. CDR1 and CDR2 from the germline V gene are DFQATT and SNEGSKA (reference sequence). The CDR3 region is CSARGLVDSSNQPQHF. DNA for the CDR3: TGCAGTGCTAGAGGGCTGGTCGATTCGAGCAATCAGCCCCAGCATTTT.

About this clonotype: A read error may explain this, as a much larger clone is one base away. CDR3 in amino acids: CASSPPGGGPSYNEQFF. DNA of the CDR3: TGTGCCAGCAGCCCCCCCGGGGGAGGGCCCTCCTACAATGAGCAGTTCTTC. The chain carries TRBV7-2 and TRBJ2-1, with TRBD2 matching 7 bases. The length of the CDR3 is 17 residues. Per germline, CDR1 SGHTA and CDR2 FQGNSA. The J segment lost 0 bases and the V segment lost 5 bases, leaving 10 bases of the junction unmatched.

The CDR3 DNA follows: TGTGCCAGCAGTTCCCCGGGTGGGAGTTACGAGCAGTACTTC. It translates to CASSSPGGSYEQYF. The rearrangement uses TRBV6-6 and TRBJ2-7, with TRBD2 as a possible D gene (5 bases). Germline loops: CDR1 MNHNY, CDR2 SVGAGI (reference sequence). The V end was cut by 4 bases, the J end by 4 bases, with 14 bases between. The CDR3 runs 14 residues.

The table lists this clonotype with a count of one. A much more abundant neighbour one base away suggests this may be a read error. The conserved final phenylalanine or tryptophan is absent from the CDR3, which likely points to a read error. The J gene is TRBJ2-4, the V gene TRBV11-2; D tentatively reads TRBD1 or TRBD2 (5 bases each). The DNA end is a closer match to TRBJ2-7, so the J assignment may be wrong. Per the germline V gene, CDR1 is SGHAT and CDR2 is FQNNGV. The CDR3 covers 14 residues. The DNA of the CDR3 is TGTGCCAGCGGAGGTTGGGACGGGTTCTACGAGCAGTACCTC. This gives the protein CASGGWDGFYEQYL.

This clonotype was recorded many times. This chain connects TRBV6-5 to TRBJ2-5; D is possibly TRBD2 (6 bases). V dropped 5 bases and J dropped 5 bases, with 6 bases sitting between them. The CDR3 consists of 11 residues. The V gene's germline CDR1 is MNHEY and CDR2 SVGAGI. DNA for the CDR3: TGTGCCAGCAGTCGGGGGGAGACCCAGTACTTC. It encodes CASSRGETQYF.

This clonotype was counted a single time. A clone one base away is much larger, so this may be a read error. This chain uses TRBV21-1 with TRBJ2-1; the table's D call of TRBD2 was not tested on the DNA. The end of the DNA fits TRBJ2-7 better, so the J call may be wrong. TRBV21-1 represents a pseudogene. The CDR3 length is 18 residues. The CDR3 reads CASSKTGRALVSYNEQYF. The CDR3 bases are TGTGCCAGCAGCAAAACCGGGAGGGCCCTCGTATCCTACAATGAGCAGTACTTC.

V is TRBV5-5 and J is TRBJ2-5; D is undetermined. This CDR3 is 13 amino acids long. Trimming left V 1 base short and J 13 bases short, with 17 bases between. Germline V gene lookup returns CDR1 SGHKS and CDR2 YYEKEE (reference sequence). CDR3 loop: CASSLQPAAVPYF. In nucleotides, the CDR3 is TGTGCCAGCAGCTTGCAACCCGCGGCGGTCCCGTACTTC.

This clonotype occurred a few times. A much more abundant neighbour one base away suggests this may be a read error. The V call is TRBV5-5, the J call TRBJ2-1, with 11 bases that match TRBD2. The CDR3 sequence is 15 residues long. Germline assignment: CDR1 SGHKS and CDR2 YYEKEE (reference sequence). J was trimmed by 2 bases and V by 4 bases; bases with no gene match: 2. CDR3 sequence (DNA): TGTGCCAGCAGCGCGGGACTAGCGGCCTACAATGAGCAGTTCTTC. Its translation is CASSAGLAAYNEQFF.

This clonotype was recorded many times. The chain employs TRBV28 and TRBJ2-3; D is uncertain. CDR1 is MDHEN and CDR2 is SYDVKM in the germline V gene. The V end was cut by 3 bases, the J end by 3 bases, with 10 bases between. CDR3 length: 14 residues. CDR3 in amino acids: CASSFSEWTDTQYF. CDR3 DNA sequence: TGTGCCAGCAGTTTTTCTGAGTGGACAGATACGCAGTATTTT.

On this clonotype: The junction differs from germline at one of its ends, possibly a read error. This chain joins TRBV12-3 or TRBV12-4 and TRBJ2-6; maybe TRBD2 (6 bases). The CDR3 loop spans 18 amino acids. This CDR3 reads CASSLLGGLTSGANVPTF. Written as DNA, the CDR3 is TGTGCCAGCAGTTTACTTGGGGGACTTACCTCTGGGGCCAACGTCCCGACTTTC.

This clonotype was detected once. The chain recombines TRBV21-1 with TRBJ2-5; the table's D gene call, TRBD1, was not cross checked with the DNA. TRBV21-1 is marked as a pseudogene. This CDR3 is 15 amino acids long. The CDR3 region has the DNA TGTGCCAGCAGCCCACGGGATTGGACCACAGGGACCCAGTACTTC. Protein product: CASSPRDWTTGTQYF.

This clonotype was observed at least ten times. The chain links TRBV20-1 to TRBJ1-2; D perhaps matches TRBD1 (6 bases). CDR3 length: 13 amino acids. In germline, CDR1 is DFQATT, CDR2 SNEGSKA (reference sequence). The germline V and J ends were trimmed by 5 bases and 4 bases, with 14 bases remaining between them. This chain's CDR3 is CSAPSQGPYGYTF. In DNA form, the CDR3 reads TGCAGTGCTCCTAGCCAGGGGCCCTATGGCTACACCTTC.

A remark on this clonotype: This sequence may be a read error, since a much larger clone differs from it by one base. The CDR3 loop is CSVNGWEGVNTEAFF. CDR3 sequence (DNA): TGCAGCGTTAACGGTTGGGAGGGGGTGAACACTGAAGCTTTCTTT. V is TRBV29-1 and J is TRBJ1-1; possible D gene TRBD1, 6 bases. The CDR3 runs 15 residues. V shed 5 bases and J shed 0 bases, with 16 bases lying between them. Germline V gene lookup returns CDR1 SQVTM and CDR2 ANQGSEA.

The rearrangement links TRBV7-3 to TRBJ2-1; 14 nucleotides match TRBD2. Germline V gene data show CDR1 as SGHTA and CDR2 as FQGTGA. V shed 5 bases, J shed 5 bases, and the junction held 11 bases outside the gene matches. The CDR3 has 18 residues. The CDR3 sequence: CASSPWTSGRREDNEQFF. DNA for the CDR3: TGTGCCAGCAGCCCCTGGACTAGCGGGAGGAGAGAGGACAATGAGCAGTTCTTC.

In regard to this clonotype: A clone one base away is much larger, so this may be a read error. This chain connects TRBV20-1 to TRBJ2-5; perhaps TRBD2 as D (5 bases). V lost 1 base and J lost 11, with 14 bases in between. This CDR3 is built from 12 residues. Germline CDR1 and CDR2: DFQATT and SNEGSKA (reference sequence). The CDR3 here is CSARGLGWEQYF. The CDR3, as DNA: TGCAGTGCTAGAGGTCTGGGTTGGGAGCAGTACTTC.